A single sample is the source of the 26 T cell receptor beta chains below, sequenced in a study of T cells and Merkel cell carcinoma outcomes. TCRdb's table, derived via immunoSEQ multiplex PCR, lists solely in-frame clones and lacks some. Here the sample spans roughly 13,000 clones, 92% being singletons. Sequenced sample: tumor tissue from Merkel cell carcinoma. These receptors were obtained from a human donor with Merkel cell carcinoma.

This chain uses TRBV4-2 with TRBJ2-7, with a possible D match to TRBD2 (6 bases). Germline values: CDR1 LGHNA, CDR2 YNFKEQ. Trimming removed 5 bases from V and 0 bases from J, with 17 bases in between. This CDR3 contains 16 residues. The CDR3 DNA sequence: TGTGCCAGCAGCACCAGTTTAGCGGTAAGCTCCTACGAGCAGTACTTC. This translates into CASSTSLAVSSYEQYF.

The gene calls are TRBV20-1 and TRBJ1-2; D is uncertain. The V end lost 8 bases, the J end lost 5 bases, and 9 bases lay between the germline ends. The CDR3 sequence is 10 residues long. Germline V lookup: CDR1 DFQATT, CDR2 SNEGSKA (reference sequence). The CDR3 is CSPYGYGYTF. The DNA of the CDR3 is TGCAGTCCATACGGTTATGGCTACACCTTC.

The rearrangement joins TRBV9 to TRBJ2-2; TRBD2 agrees at 7 bases. The CDR3 covers 16 residues. The germline V gene has CDR1 SGDLS and CDR2 YYNGEE. Trimming took 3 bases from V and 2 from J; bases not matched to a gene: 7. The chain's CDR3 is CASSGRGGFNTGELFF. In DNA, the CDR3 is TGTGCCAGCAGCGGGAGGGGAGGGTTCAACACCGGGGAGCTGTTTTTT.

The V call is TRBV2, the J call TRBJ2-5, with D hard to call. Germline V lookup: CDR1 SNHLY, CDR2 FYNNEI. Trimming left V 4 bases short and J 5 bases short, with 8 bases between. The CDR3 length is 12 residues. In DNA form, the CDR3 reads TGTGCCAGCAGTGTTCTAGAGGAGACCCAGTACTTC. It specifies CASSVLEETQYF.

The V gene is TRBV29-1, the J gene TRBJ2-1; D uncertain. V lost 4 bases, J lost 0 bases, and 7 bases lay in between. Germline V gene lookup returns CDR1 SQVTM and CDR2 ANQGSEA. This CDR3 has 13 residues. DNA of the CDR3: TGCAGCGTTGGTGTAGCCTCCTACAATGAGCAGTTCTTC. Translating it yields CSVGVASYNEQFF.

The V call is TRBV5-1, the J call TRBJ1-2; the D is unclear. Germline-derived CDR1 and CDR2 are SGHRS and YFSETQ. Trimming took off 1 base at V and 4 bases at J, with 11 bases between the two ends. The CDR3 has 14 residues. This chain's CDR3 is CASSLSGGLYGYTF. CDR3 nucleotide sequence: TGCGCCAGCAGCTTGTCGGGCGGGCTCTATGGCTACACCTTC.

The CDR3 DNA reads as TGTGCCAGCAGCGTCCGGGGAGCCGGGGAGCTGTTTTTT. It yields the protein CASSVRGAGELFF. The chain joins TRBV7-9 to TRBJ2-2; maybe TRBD2 (5 bases). Between the trimmed V and J ends, which lost 5 bases and 6 bases, there was a span of 10 bases. CDR1 is SEHNR and CDR2 is FQNEAQ in the germline V gene (reference sequence). This CDR3 comprises 13 residues.

The chain carries TRBV12-5 and TRBJ2-2, with unresolved D. Germline values: CDR1 LGHNT, CDR2 FRNRAP. V dropped 5 bases and J dropped 3 bases, with 7 bases sitting between them. CDR3 size: 13 residues. The CDR3 DNA is TGTGCTAGTGGTGTATTAGACACCGGGGAGCTGTTTTTT. Its protein product is CASGVLDTGELFF.

V is TRBV5-1 and J is TRBJ2-5; 7 positions agree with TRBD2. V lost 4 bases and J lost 4; bases outside the gene matches: 10. The CDR3 contains 15 residues. CDR1 is SGHRS, CDR2 YFSETQ, per germline. The CDR3 is CASSLTGLAGETQYF. The CDR3 region has the DNA TGCGCCAGCAGCCTCACAGGATTAGCGGGAGAGACCCAGTACTTC.

The chain combines TRBV27 with TRBJ1-3, with D unresolved. The ends were cut back, 5 bases at V and 6 bases at J, with 23 bases in the middle. CDR1 and CDR2 (germline): MNHEY, SMNVEV (reference sequence). The CDR3 extends over 17 amino acids. The CDR3 nucleotides read TGTGCCAGCAGTCCACGAGCGTGGGCTGAAGCATTAAACACCATATATTTT. Protein sequence: CASSPRAWAEALNTIYF.

The J gene is TRBJ2-1, the V gene TRBV2, with 7 bases lining up with TRBD2. Trimming took 5 bases from V and 4 from J; bases not matched to a gene: 8. CDR1 SNHLY and CDR2 FYNNEI come from the germline V gene. CDR3 length: 15 residues. CDR3 region: CASSLGLKIYNEQFF. CDR3 in DNA: TGTGCCAGCAGTTTGGGACTAAAAATATACAATGAGCAGTTCTTC.

The chain links TRBV5-8 to TRBJ1-5; TRBD1 is a possible D gene (6 bases). Germline-derived CDR1 and CDR2 are SGHTS and YDEGEE. V was pared by 5 bases and J by 0 bases, with 15 bases between. The CDR3 extends over 16 amino acids. This CDR3 is CASSPGTSLSNQPQHF. In DNA form, the CDR3 reads TGTGCCAGCAGTCCCGGGACATCGCTTAGCAATCAGCCCCAGCATTTT.

The V and J genes are TRBV7-9 and TRBJ2-5; D unresolved. Trimming took off 1 base at V and 3 bases at J, with 3 bases between the two ends. Germline V lookup: CDR1 SEHNR, CDR2 FQNEAQ (reference sequence). The CDR3 contains 12 residues. The CDR3 loop reads CASSLVEETQYF. CDR3 bases: TGTGCCAGCAGCTTAGTTGAAGAGACCCAGTACTTC. Complete variable domain (other parts from reference TRBV7-9 and TRBJ2-5): DTGVSQNPRHKITKRGQNVTFRCDPISEHNRLYWYRQTLGQGPEFLTYFQNEAQLEKSRLLSDRFSAERPKGSFSTLEIQRTEQGDSAMYLCASSLVEETQYFGPGTRLLVL.

The rearrangement joins TRBV15 to TRBJ1-1; D remains unclear. From germline, CDR1 is LNHNV and CDR2 YYDKDF (reference sequence). The V and J ends lost 2 bases and 4 bases respectively, with 14 bases between them. The CDR3 has 15 amino acids. CDR3 DNA: TGTGCCACCAGCAGATTTCTTGGTATGGGCACTGAAGCTTTCTTT. Translated: CATSRFLGMGTEAFF.

The V and J genes are TRBV5-1 and TRBJ2-7; the D gene could be TRBD1 or TRBD2 (5 bases each). This CDR3 region has 14 residues. The germline V gene has CDR1 SGHRS and CDR2 YFSETQ. V shed 3 bases and J shed 4 bases, with 14 bases lying between them. CDR3 amino acids: CASSYGTSLYEQYF. CDR3 in DNA: TGCGCCAGCAGCTACGGGACCTCTCTTTACGAGCAGTACTTC.

J is TRBJ2-1 and V is TRBV11-2; D tentatively reads TRBD1 or TRBD2 (5 bases each). Deletions cut 5 bases from V and 0 bases from J, with 11 bases between. CDR1 and CDR2 (germline): SGHAT, FQNNGV. The length of the CDR3 is 15 residues. In nucleotides, the CDR3 is TGTGCCAGCAGCCGAGGGGTAGGCTCCTACAATGAGCAGTTCTTC. This gives the protein CASSRGVGSYNEQFF. Looking up the rest from reference TRBV11-2 and TRBJ2-1 gives the full variable domain: EAGVAQSPRYKIIEKRQSVAFWCNPISGHATLYWYQQILGQGPKLLIQFQNNGVVDDSQLPKDRFSAERLKGVDSTLKIQPAKLEDSAVYLCASSRGVGSYNEQFFGPGTRLTVL.

The chain has TRBV7-9 and TRBJ1-1; 8 bases fit TRBD1. This CDR3 region has 12 residues. Losses at the gene ends were 5 bases for V and 11 bases for J; bases not matched to a gene: 7. Germline V gene data show CDR1 as SEHNR and CDR2 as FQNEAQ (reference sequence). This CDR3 is CASSIGTGGAFF. The DNA for the CDR3 is TGTGCCAGCAGCATCGGGACAGGAGGGGCTTTCTTT.

The rearrangement links TRBV4-1 to TRBJ1-2; perhaps TRBD1 as D (5 bases). The CDR3 contains 18 residues. The V end lost 1 base, the J end lost 0 bases, and 18 bases lay between the germline ends. In germline, CDR1 is MGHRA, CDR2 YSYEKL. The CDR3 nucleotides are TGCGCCAGCAGCCAAGCGCTTAAAGGGACTGTTGCTAACTATGGCTACACCTTC. It translates to CASSQALKGTVANYGYTF.

The CDR3 loop reads CASSLGGQGGTEAFF. CDR3 DNA sequence: TGTGCCAGCAGCTTAGGTGGACAGGGAGGCACTGAAGCTTTCTTT. V is TRBV13 and J is TRBJ1-1; 8 nucleotides line up with TRBD1. The junction had 4 bases not matched to a gene; V was cut back by 0 bases and J by 4 bases. The CDR3 is 15 residues long. Per the germline V gene, CDR1 is PRHDT and CDR2 is FYEKMQ (reference sequence).

The chain is built from TRBV14 and TRBJ2-7; 13 bases are shared with TRBD2. Germline assignment: CDR1 SGHDN and CDR2 FVKESK. The J segment lost 1 base and the V segment lost 6 bases, leaving 3 bases of the junction unmatched. There are 15 residues in the CDR3. CDR3 region: CASSQGLAGSYEQYF. CDR3 bases: TGTGCCAGCAGTCAGGGACTAGCGGGATCCTACGAGCAGTACTTC.

This chain connects TRBV7-9 to TRBJ1-2; no reliable D call. CDR1 is SEHNR, CDR2 FQNEAQ, per germline (reference sequence). The CDR3 totals 14 residues. V was cut by 3 bases and J by 1 base, with 9 bases left in between. DNA for the CDR3: TGTGCCAGCAGCTTGGGCAGAAATAACTATGGCTACACCTTC. Translating it yields CASSLGRNNYGYTF.

This sequence joins TRBV18 and TRBJ2-3; the D gene is possibly TRBD1 (5 bases). Germline loops: CDR1 KGHSH, CDR2 LQKENI. CDR3 length equals 17 residues. The germline V and J ends were trimmed by 3 bases and 3 bases, with 19 bases remaining between them. The CDR3 sequence is CASSPNLRGAGTDTQYF. CDR3 in DNA: TGTGCCAGCTCACCTAACTTAAGGGGCGCCGGGACAGATACGCAGTATTTT.

This sequence joins TRBV7-2 and TRBJ2-7; 11 nucleotides match TRBD1. Germline assignment: CDR1 SGHTA and CDR2 FQGNSA. V lost 3 bases to trimming and J lost 7 bases; unmatched junction nucleotides: 8. CDR3 length: 15 residues. As DNA, the CDR3 is TGTGCCAGCAGCTTCCCGGACAGGGGGCAGTTTGAGCAGTACTTC. This codes for CASSFPDRGQFEQYF.

The chain recombines TRBV7-2 with TRBJ2-2; TRBD1 might be the D (5 bases). The CDR3 has 13 amino acids. Deletions cut 5 bases from V and 3 bases from J, with 7 bases between. Germline V CDR1 and CDR2: SGHTA, FQGNSA. CDR3 coding DNA: TGTGCCAGCAGCCCACAGGACACCGGGGAGCTGTTTTTT. Its protein is CASSPQDTGELFF.

This chain links TRBV4-1 with TRBJ2-7; 7 nucleotides line up with TRBD1. Germline CDR1 and CDR2: MGHRA and YSYEKL. The V and J ends lost 3 bases and 3 bases, in that order; junction bases with no gene match: 2. The CDR3 sequence is 13 residues long. CDR3 protein: CASSHRDSYEQYF. The CDR3 bases are TGCGCCAGCAGCCACCGGGACAGCTACGAGCAGTACTTC.

The rearrangement joins TRBV11-2 to TRBJ1-5; D not certain. Judging by the DNA end, TRBJ2-3 fits better; the J call may be wrong. The CDR3 contains 13 residues. Per germline, CDR1 SGHAT and CDR2 FQNNGV. The CDR3 nucleotides are TGTGCCAGCAGCTTAGATCCGGGTCAGCCCCAGTATTTT. This translates into CASSLDPGQPQYF.